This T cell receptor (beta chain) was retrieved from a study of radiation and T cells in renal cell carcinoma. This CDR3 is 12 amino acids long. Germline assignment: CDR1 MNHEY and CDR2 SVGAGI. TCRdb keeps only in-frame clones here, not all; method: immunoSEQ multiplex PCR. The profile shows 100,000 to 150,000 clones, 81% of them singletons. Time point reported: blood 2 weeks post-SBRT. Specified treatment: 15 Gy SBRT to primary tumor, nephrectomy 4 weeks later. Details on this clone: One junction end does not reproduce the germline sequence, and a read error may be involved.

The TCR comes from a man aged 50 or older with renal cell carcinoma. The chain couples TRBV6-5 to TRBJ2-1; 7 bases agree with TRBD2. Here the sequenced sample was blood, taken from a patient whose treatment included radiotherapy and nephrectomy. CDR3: CASSYSIAGEVF. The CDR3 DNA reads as TGTGCCAGCAGTTACTCGATTGCGGGGGAGGTCTTC.